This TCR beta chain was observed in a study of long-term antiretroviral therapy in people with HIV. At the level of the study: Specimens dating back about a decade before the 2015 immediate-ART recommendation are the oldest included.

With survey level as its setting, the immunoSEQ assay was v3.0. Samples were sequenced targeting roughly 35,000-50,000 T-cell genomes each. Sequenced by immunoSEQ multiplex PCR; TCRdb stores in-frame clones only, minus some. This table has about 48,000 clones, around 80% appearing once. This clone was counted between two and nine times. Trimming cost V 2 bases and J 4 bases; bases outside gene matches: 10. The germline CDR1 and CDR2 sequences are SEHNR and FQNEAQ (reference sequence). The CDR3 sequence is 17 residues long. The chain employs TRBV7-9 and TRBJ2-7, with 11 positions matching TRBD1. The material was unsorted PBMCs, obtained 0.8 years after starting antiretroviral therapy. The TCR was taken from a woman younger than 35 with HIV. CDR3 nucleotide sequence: TGTGCCAGCAGCTTAAGGTCAGGACAGGGGGCCTTATACGAGCAGTACTTC. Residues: CASSLRSGQGALYEQYF. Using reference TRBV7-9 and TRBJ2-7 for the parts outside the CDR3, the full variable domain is DTGVSQNPRHKITKRGQNVTFRCDPISEHNRLYWYRQTLGQGPEFLTYFQNEAQLEKSRLLSDRFSAERPKGSFSTLEIQRTEQGDSAMYLCASSLRSGQGALYEQYFGPGTRLTVT.